One sample yielded the 26 T cell receptor beta chains listed below, sequenced in a study of blood T cell repertoires in COVID-19. TCRdb's copy holds only in-frame clones and misses some; the assay was immunoSEQ multiplex PCR. The table records under 500,000 clones, more than 85% of them present only once. The sequenced sample was peripheral blood. These receptors all stem from a woman younger than 45 with acute or convalescent COVID-19.

The chain uses TRBV10-1 and TRBJ1-3; TRBD1 agrees at 7 bases. Germline loops: CDR1 WNHNN, CDR2 SYGVQD (reference sequence). J was trimmed by 0 bases and V by 0 bases; bases with no gene match: 8. This CDR3 comprises 18 residues. This CDR3 reads CASSESGPDRSSGNTIYF. The CDR3 DNA follows: TGCGCCAGCAGTGAGTCAGGGCCGGACAGGAGCTCTGGAAACACCATATATTTT.

This clone occurred once. Here the CDR3 DNA reads TGTGCCAGCAGTTTTGGCGGACTAGCGGCCAGCACAGATACGCAGTATTTT. Protein: CASSFGGLAASTDTQYF. The genes are TRBV5-4 and TRBJ2-3; 10 bases map to TRBD2. Germline V gene lookup returns CDR1 SGHNT and CDR2 YYREEE (reference sequence). The trim removed 5 bases at V and 0 bases at J, leaving 9 bases unmatched. The CDR3 spans 17 residues.

A few counts support this clone. The V gene is TRBV10-3, the J gene TRBJ2-7, with 9 bases identical to TRBD2. Unmatched junction bases numbered 18, after V lost 3 bases and J lost 3 bases. This CDR3 contains 19 residues. Per germline, CDR1 ENHRY and CDR2 SYGVKD. CDR3 in DNA: TGTGCCATCAGTGACCCACCGGGACTAGCAGGTGGAAGGTACTACGAGCAGTACTTC. Amino acid sequence: CAISDPPGLAGGRYYEQYF.

The chain joins TRBV5-6 to TRBJ2-5; perhaps TRBD2 as D (5 bases). CDR1 and CDR2 from the germline V gene are SGHDT and YYEEEE. The CDR3 runs to 15 residues. V shed 0 bases and J shed 5 bases, with 14 bases lying between them. The CDR3 here is CASSLARGMGETQYF. DNA for the CDR3: TGTGCCAGCAGCTTGGCCCGAGGGATGGGGGAGACCCAGTACTTC.

This rearrangement joins TRBV9 to TRBJ2-2; 8 bases agree with TRBD2. This CDR3 comprises 16 residues. Germline V gene data show CDR1 as SGDLS and CDR2 as YYNGEE. The junction had 6 bases not matched to a gene; V was cut back by 2 bases and J by 3 bases. In nucleotides, the CDR3 is TGTGCCAGCAGCGTCGGCGGGGGGACTTACACCGGGGAGCTGTTTTTT. Translating gives CASSVGGGTYTGELFF.

The chain uses TRBV6-4 and TRBJ1-1; D is undetermined. V lost 0 bases, J lost 2 bases, and 7 bases lay in between. CDR1 is MRHNA, CDR2 SNTAGT, per germline. The CDR3 is 14 amino acids. Here the CDR3 DNA reads TGTGCCAGCAGTGACTCCGATCTAAACACTGAAGCTTTCTTT. This encodes CASSDSDLNTEAFF.

The chain couples TRBV3-1 (or the pseudogene TRBV3-2) to TRBJ2-7; a weak D match, TRBD2 (6 bases). Trimming left V 1 base short and J 3 bases short, with 16 bases between. The germline V gene encodes CDR1 LGHDT and CDR2 YNNKEL (reference sequence). This CDR3 is 16 amino acids long. In DNA, the CDR3 is TGTGCCAGCAGCCAAGGTCGGGGGTGGGTCCGCTACGAGCAGTACTTC. It translates to CASSQGRGWVRYEQYF.

The chain links TRBV5-6 to TRBJ1-2, with D unclear. The CDR3 spans 15 residues. The germline CDR1 and CDR2 sequences are SGHDT and YYEEEE. V was trimmed by 5 bases and J by 0 bases, leaving 14 bases between them. The CDR3 sequence: CASSLLRITNYGYTF. Written as DNA, the CDR3 is TGTGCCAGCAGTTTACTGCGGATAACTAACTATGGCTACACCTTC.

The chain links TRBV2 to TRBJ2-7, with a weak D call TRBD1 (7 bases). The V and J ends lost 4 bases and 5 bases respectively, with 12 bases between them. CDR3 length: 13 residues. CDR1 SNHLY and CDR2 FYNNEI come from the germline V gene. The CDR3 bases are TGTGCCAGCAGTGGCGACAGGGAGGACGAGCAGTACTTC. Translation: CASSGDREDEQYF. The entire variable domain, with the rest obtained from reference TRBV2 and TRBJ2-7, is as follows: EPEVTQTPSHQVTQMGQEVILRCVPISNHLYFYWYRQILGQKVEFLVSFYNNEISEKSEIFDDQFSVERPDGSNFTLKIRSTKLEDSAMYFCASSGDREDEQYFGPGTRLTVT.

This clone was found a few times. The CDR3: CAISGEGGTSIQYF. In DNA, the CDR3 is TGTGCCATCAGTGGGGAGGGAGGGACTAGCATTCAGTACTTC. J is TRBJ2-4 and V is TRBV10-3; 8 bases map to TRBD2. CDR3 length equals 14 residues. CDR1 and CDR2 (germline): ENHRY, SYGVKD. V was clipped by 4 bases and J by 9 bases; unmatched bases: 8.

The chain recombines TRBV6-5 with TRBJ2-2; 11 nucleotides align to TRBD1. CDR3 length equals 15 residues. Germline lookup yields CDR1 MNHEY and CDR2 SVGAGI. V shed 4 bases, J shed 6 bases, and the junction held 4 bases outside the gene matches. CDR3 sequence: CASSLRTGGSGELFF. For the CDR3, the DNA is TGTGCCAGCAGTTTACGGACAGGGGGCTCCGGGGAGCTGTTTTTT.

The sample holds one count of this clone. The chain joins TRBV5-1 to TRBJ2-2, with a weak D call TRBD2 (8 bases). With 7 bases removed from V and 4 bases from J, the gap between germline ends came to 17 bases. This CDR3 contains 15 residues. CDR1 is SGHRS and CDR2 is YFSETQ in the germline V gene. CDR3 bases: TGCGCCAGCCTCACGGGGGGGACAGCCACCGGGGAGCTGTTTTTT. As protein: CASLTGGTATGELFF.

This clone was counted once. The rearrangement joins TRBV29-1 to TRBJ2-3; 11 bases are a match to TRBD2. CDR1 is SQVTM, CDR2 ANQGSEA, per germline. V trimming: 8 bases; J trimming: 0 bases; junction bases outside the gene matches: 16. The CDR3 has 18 residues. The CDR3 DNA is TGCAGCAGTCTAGGGACTAGCGGACGGAAAGCCAGCACAGATACGCAGTATTTT. Translating gives CSSLGTSGRKASTDTQYF.

V is TRBV9 and J is TRBJ2-5, with TRBD2 matching 8 bases. Germline values: CDR1 SGDLS, CDR2 YYNGEE. The CDR3 loop spans 14 amino acids. V was clipped by 4 bases and J by 4 bases; unmatched bases: 6. As DNA, the CDR3 is TGTGCCAGCAGCCCAGCGGGAGTTGGAGAGACCCAGTACTTC. Residues: CASSPAGVGETQYF.

Details on this clone: This sample also contains other DNA sequences that code for the same CDR3. This chain joins TRBV12-3 or TRBV12-4 and TRBJ1-2; TRBD1 might be the D (6 bases). Trimming took 1 base from V and 4 from J, leaving 7 bases between them. This CDR3 is 13 amino acids long. The CDR3 DNA sequence: TGTGCCAGCAGTTTAGGACAGGTCTATGGCTACACCTTC. Amino acids: CASSLGQVYGYTF.

The V and J genes are TRBV6-5 and TRBJ2-3; 7 nucleotides agree with TRBD2. The CDR3 runs to 13 residues. Germline trimming cut 5 bases from V and 3 bases from J; bases unmatched to any gene: 2. From germline, CDR1 is MNHEY and CDR2 SVGAGI. CDR3 sequence: CASSPRETDTQYF. CDR3 DNA: TGTGCCAGCAGTCCGCGGGAGACAGATACGCAGTATTTT.

This rearrangement joins TRBV4-1 to TRBJ2-3; 9 positions match TRBD1. With 5 bases clipped from V and 2 bases from J, the junction kept 5 bases outside the gene matches. The CDR3 contains 15 residues. Germline V CDR1 and CDR2: MGHRA, YSYEKL. Here the CDR3 reads CASSYRDRDTDTQYF. CDR3 in DNA: TGCGCCAGCAGCTACCGGGACAGGGACACAGATACGCAGTATTTT.

The chain combines TRBV5-5 with TRBJ2-1, with 9 bases matching TRBD2. V lost 0 bases, J lost 4 bases, and 2 bases stayed unmatched. The CDR3 is 15 amino acids. Germline V gene lookup returns CDR1 SGHKS and CDR2 YYEKEE (reference sequence). The CDR3 DNA sequence: TGTGCCAGCAGCTTGGGACTAGCGGATTACAATGAGCAGTTCTTC. Protein: CASSLGLADYNEQFF.

This clone was observed a single time. The rearrangement uses TRBV9 and TRBJ1-2, with TRBD1 identical over 10 bases. There are 16 residues in the CDR3. Germline V CDR1 and CDR2: SGDLS, YYNGEE. With V trimmed by 0 bases and J by 3 bases, 5 bases remained unmatched. The CDR3 protein is CASSVASTGGDYGYTF. In nucleotides, the CDR3 is TGTGCCAGCAGCGTAGCTTCGACAGGGGGCGACTATGGCTACACCTTC. Full variable domain (remainder filled in from reference TRBV9 and TRBJ1-2): DSGVTQTPKHLITATGQRVTLRCSPRSGDLSVYWYQQSLDQGLQFLIQYYNGEERAKGNILERFSAQQFPDLHSELNLSSLELGDSALYFCASSVASTGGDYGYTFGSGTRLTVV.

The chain has TRBV19 and TRBJ1-2; possible D gene TRBD1, 6 bases. Germline assignment: CDR1 LNHDA and CDR2 SQIVND (reference sequence). The CDR3 has 16 amino acids. V was trimmed by 3 bases and J by 3 bases, leaving 17 bases between them. The CDR3 reads CASSIGQPGFYYGYTF. CDR3 coding DNA: TGTGCCAGTAGTATCGGACAGCCGGGTTTTTACTATGGCTACACCTTC.

The V and J genes are TRBV6-5 and TRBJ2-7; 10 bases fit TRBD1. Germline V CDR1 and CDR2: MNHEY, SVGAGI. After removal of 0 bases from V and 5 bases from J, the junction contained 4 bases not matched to a gene. The CDR3 is 15 amino acids. The CDR3 DNA reads as TGTGCCAGCAGTTACTCGGGACAGGGGATGGACGAGCAGTACTTC. Protein sequence: CASSYSGQGMDEQYF.

The chain has TRBV21-1 and TRBJ2-5; whether TRBD1, the table's D call, matches the DNA was not checked. TRBV21-1 is marked as a pseudogene. CDR3 length: 18 residues. The CDR3 nucleotides are TGTGCCAGCAGCAAAAAGCGTTGTATCGGAGGACAGGGAGAGACCCAGTACTTC. Amino acid sequence: CASSKKRCIGGQGETQYF.

This clone came up once. The J gene is TRBJ2-7, the V gene TRBV9, with 8 bases aligning to TRBD1. The CDR3 covers 15 residues. V lost 4 bases, J lost 3 bases, and 9 bases stayed unmatched. The germline gives CDR1 SGDLS, CDR2 YYNGEE. CDR3 in DNA: TGTGCCAGCAGCCGAGGACAGGGTATAGGCTACGAGCAGTACTTC. Residues: CASSRGQGIGYEQYF.

The chain has TRBV7-9 and TRBJ2-1; 9 bases match TRBD1. With 4 bases clipped from V and 2 bases from J, the junction kept 6 bases outside the gene matches. Germline CDR1 and CDR2: SEHNR and FQNEAQ (reference sequence). This CDR3 comprises 16 residues. CDR3 amino acids: CASSSRDRDPYNEQFF. DNA for the CDR3: TGTGCCAGCAGCTCCCGGGACAGGGACCCCTACAATGAGCAGTTCTTC.

Here the CDR3 reads CASSLATGNGYTF. For the CDR3, the DNA is TGTGCCAGCAGCTTAGCTACAGGGAACGGCTACACCTTC. The genes are TRBV7-6 and TRBJ1-2; tentatively, D is TRBD1 (6 bases). The germline V gene encodes CDR1 SGHVS and CDR2 FNYEAQ. Trimming cost V 0 bases and J 8 bases, with 10 bases left between them. The CDR3 length is 13 residues.

The gene calls are TRBV6-5 and TRBJ2-1; 7 bases fit TRBD2. Unmatched junction bases numbered 8, after V lost 2 bases and J lost 7 bases. CDR3 length equals 15 residues. Germline V lookup: CDR1 MNHEY, CDR2 SVGAGI. CDR3: CASSYRDYPWNEQFF. The CDR3 coding sequence is TGTGCCAGCAGTTACCGGGACTACCCCTGGAATGAGCAGTTCTTC.